The 6 T cell receptor beta chains in this list originate from one sample, sequenced in a study of CD8+CD57+ T cells in acquired aplastic anemia. Template material for TCR beta VDJ and CDR3 profiling consisted of genomic DNA. TCRdb reanalysed the reads using MiXCR and keeps one entry per CDR3 protein. Of 190,000 or so distinct CDR3 sequences detected, approximately 48% appear once; the ten largest clones hold roughly 1.8%. The sequenced patients had an expansion of CD8+CD57+ cells seen by flow cytometry. Sequencing used sorted CD4+, CD8+, or CD8+CD57+ T cells (not recorded which) from PBMCs. All receptors come from a human donor with aplastic anemia.

The genes are TRBV25-1 and TRBJ1-1, with D tentatively TRBD1 (6 bases). CDR1 and CDR2 (germline): MGHDK, SYGVNS. V shed 2 bases and J shed 5 bases, with 9 bases lying between them. The CDR3 is made up of 13 amino acids. This CDR3 is CASSEIQGTEAFF. The CDR3 bases are TGTGCCAGCAGTGAAATTCAGGGGACTGAAGCTTTCTTT. Filled out from reference TRBV25-1 and TRBJ1-1, the complete variable domain reads EADIYQTPRYLVIGTGKKITLECSQTMGHDKMYWYQQDPGMELHLIHYSYGVNSTEKGDLSSESTVSRIRTEHFPLTLESARPSHTSQYLCASSEIQGTEAFFGQGTRLTVV.

V gene TRBV20-1 combines with J gene TRBJ2-1, with a tentative D call TRBD2 (5 bases). This CDR3 has 14 residues. V lost 0 bases to trimming and J lost 10 bases, with 16 bases between them. Looked up from germline, CDR1 is DFQATT and CDR2 is SNEGSKA (reference sequence). The CDR3 sequence is CSARDLRAVVEQFF. In DNA form, the CDR3 reads TGCAGTGCTAGAGATCTGAGAGCGGTCGTAGAGCAGTTCTTC.

This clonotype has a count of ten or more. The V call is TRBV6-2 or TRBV6-3, the J call TRBJ2-5; 10 bases map to TRBD2. The CDR3 consists of 13 residues. Germline CDR1 reads MNHEY; CDR2 reads SVGEGT. V was clipped by 10 bases and J by 1 base; unmatched bases: 3. CDR3 residues: CAIGLAAQETQYF. The CDR3 bases are TGTGCCATTGGACTAGCGGCCCAAGAGACCCAGTACTTC.

This clonotype was found many times. This chain uses TRBV20-1 with TRBJ2-7; TRBD1 agrees at 8 bases. Trimming cost V 6 bases and J 2 bases; bases outside gene matches: 9. CDR3 length equals 14 residues. The germline CDR1 and CDR2 sequences are DFQATT and SNEGSKA (reference sequence). CDR3 in amino acids: CSAPTRGRTYEQYF. CDR3 sequence (DNA): TGCAGTGCGCCCACCAGGGGGCGGACCTACGAGCAGTACTTC.

This clonotype appeared a few times. V and J are TRBV20-1 and TRBJ2-5, with D uncertain. Germline V gene sequence: CDR1 DFQATT, CDR2 SNEGSKA (reference sequence). Trimming took off 7 bases at V and 7 bases at J, with 4 bases between the two ends. This CDR3 is built from 8 residues. The CDR3 nucleotides read TGCAGTGTAGGGACCCAGTACTTC. It translates to CSVGTQYF.

The V call is TRBV7-9, the J call TRBJ2-3; D not resolved. V was trimmed by 8 bases and J by 4 bases, leaving 10 bases between them. The CDR3 extends over 12 amino acids. Germline CDR1 is SEHNR and CDR2 is FQNEAQ (reference sequence). CDR3 nucleotides: TGTGCCAGCTCTCGAGAGGCAGATACGCAGTATTTT. Amino acids: CASSREADTQYF.